These 9 T cell receptor beta chains came from one sample sequenced in a study of regulatory T cells in long-lasting Graves disease. Researchers made TCR beta libraries by using iRepertoire HTBI primers and running Arm-PCR on CDR3 regions. TCRdb processed the multiplex PCR reads anew with MiXCR; each CDR3 protein has one entry. Of 250,000 to 300,000 distinct CDR3 sequences in the sample, about 17% were seen once. As for time point: newly diagnosed GD, antithyroid drugs for less than 3 months. PBMCs were the source of the RNA used for TCR sequencing. These same data were also listed under a study on T cells in Graves' hyperthyroidism and ophthalmopathy.

Sequencing used peripheral blood mononuclear cells (PBMCs), obtained at new diagnosis, from a patient treated with antithyroid drugs. These receptors were collected from a woman aged 25 to 39 with Graves disease.

Notes on this clonotype: A much larger clone lies a single base off, so this may be a read error. Given the absence of the conserved phenylalanine or tryptophan at the CDR3 end, a read error is likely. V usage is TRBV5-1 and J usage is TRBJ2-1; TRBD2 matches at 12 bases. This CDR3 is built from 18 residues. Germline V gene lookup returns CDR1 SGHRS and CDR2 YFSETQ. The J segment lost 5 bases and the V segment lost 0 bases, leaving 9 bases of the junction unmatched. CDR3 amino acids: CASSLVATSGGLHNEQFL. In nucleotides, the CDR3 is TGCGCCAGCAGCTTGGTCGCGACTAGCGGGGGCCTCCACAATGAGCAGTTCCTC.

This clonotype was counted many times. The chain uses TRBV3-1 and TRBJ1-2; tentatively, D is TRBD1 (5 bases). The germline V gene encodes CDR1 LGHDT and CDR2 YNNKEL (reference sequence). This CDR3 region has 13 residues. V was pared by 2 bases and J by 7 bases, with 11 bases between. Here the CDR3 DNA reads TGTGCCAGCAGCCAAAGGGGAAGTACTGGCTACACCTTC. Its protein product is CASSQRGSTGYTF. Drawing the rest from reference TRBV3-1 and TRBJ1-2, the complete variable domain is DTAVSQTPKYLVTQMGNDKSIKCEQNLGHDTMYWYKQDSKKFLKIMFSYNNKELIINETVPNRFSPKSPDKAHLNLHINSLELGDSAVYFCASSQRGSTGYTFGSGTRLTVV.

A remark on this clonotype: This may stem from a read error, because a much larger clone lies one nucleotide away. V and J are TRBV5-5 and TRBJ2-1; D may be TRBD2 (6 bases). The V gene's germline CDR1 is SGHKS and CDR2 YYEKEE (reference sequence). This CDR3 has 13 amino acids. This CDR3 is CVSLGGRYNEQFF. DNA of the CDR3: TGTGTCAGCCTCGGGGGTAGGTACAATGAGCAGTTCTTC. Looking up the rest from reference TRBV5-5 and TRBJ2-1 gives the full variable domain: DAGVTQSPTHLIKTRGQQVTLRCSPISGHKSVSWYQQVLGQGPQFIFQYYEKEERGRGNFPDRFSARQFPNYSSELNVNALLLGDSALYLCVSLGGRYNEQFFGPGTRLTVL.

This clonotype was found many times. The rearrangement joins TRBV29-1 to TRBJ2-1; D possibly corresponds to TRBD1 (5 bases). The CDR3 runs 15 residues. Germline CDR1 reads SQVTM; CDR2 reads ANQGSEA. V was shortened by 5 bases and J by 0 bases, with 14 bases between the two germline ends. The DNA for the CDR3 is TGCAGCGTTTTGGGGCCCATACGCTCCTACAATGAGCAGTTCTTC. It translates to CSVLGPIRSYNEQFF.

This clonotype was counted at least ten times. This chain's CDR3 is CASSLQGGFTEAFF. The CDR3 region has the DNA TGCGCCAGCAGCCTACAGGGGGGATTCACTGAAGCTTTCTTT. V and J are TRBV4-1 and TRBJ1-1; 8 bases align to TRBD1. CDR3 length: 14 residues. Germline CDR1 reads MGHRA; CDR2 reads YSYEKL. With 4 bases clipped from V and 4 bases from J, the junction kept 5 bases outside the gene matches.

There are many counts of this clonotype. The gene calls are TRBV7-9 and TRBJ1-4, with D perhaps TRBD1 (5 bases). CDR1 and CDR2 from the germline V gene are SEHNR and FQNEAQ (reference sequence). The V end was cut by 6 bases, the J end by 7 bases, with 15 bases between. The CDR3 runs to 14 residues. This chain's CDR3 is CASRGLGPGEKLFF. CDR3 coding DNA: TGTGCCAGCAGGGGGCTGGGGCCGGGTGAAAAACTGTTTTTT. Filled out from reference TRBV7-9 and TRBJ1-4, the complete variable domain reads DTGVSQNPRHKITKRGQNVTFRCDPISEHNRLYWYRQTLGQGPEFLTYFQNEAQLEKSRLLSDRFSAERPKGSFSTLEIQRTEQGDSAMYLCASRGLGPGEKLFFGSGTQLSVL.

The chain recombines TRBV20-1 with TRBJ1-2, with TRBD1 as a possible D gene (5 bases). V was pared by 0 bases and J by 0 bases, with 11 bases between. Germline CDR1 is DFQATT and CDR2 is SNEGSKA (reference sequence). The CDR3 is 15 amino acids. Here the CDR3 reads CSARDPSRANYGYTF. The CDR3 DNA reads TGCAGTGCTAGAGATCCAAGCAGGGCTAACTATGGCTACACCTTC.

This clonotype has a single count. A far larger clone is only one base removed, so a read error is likely. Written as DNA, the CDR3 is TGTACCAGCAGCCCAGGTGTGACGGGGGGTGGGAATGAGCAGTTCTTC. Translation gives CTSSPGVTGGGNEQFF. This chain links TRBV5-1 with TRBJ2-1; 7 nucleotides match TRBD2. This CDR3 is 16 amino acids long. Germline loops: CDR1 SGHRS, CDR2 YFSETQ.

This clonotype has more than one count but fewer than ten. At one of its ends the junction is not consistent with the germline gene, which may arise from a read error. The CDR3 DNA reads TGCAGCGCTGAAGATGGCCAGAGGAACACTGAAGCTTTCTTT. This gives the protein CSAEDGQRNTEAFF. J is TRBJ1-1 and V is TRBV29-1; D remains ambiguous. The germline CDR1 and CDR2 sequences are SQVTM and ANQGSEA. The CDR3 is 14 residues long.